The T cell receptor (beta chain) under discussion was sequenced for a study of blood T cell repertoires in COVID-19. Overall study: The analysed material was cDNA or gDNA that came from T cells, B-cell-depleted T cells, or PBMCs.

Sequenced by immunoSEQ multiplex PCR; TCRdb stores in-frame clones only, minus some. The top ten hold approximately 3% of the sample, which has some 230,000 clones, around 81% seen once. V was cut by 0 bases and J by 8 bases, with 11 bases left in between. The CDR3 loop spans 13 amino acids. Germline V lookup: CDR1 GTSNPN, CDR2 SVGIG (reference sequence). The chain recombines TRBV30 with TRBJ1-3; a weak D match, TRBD1 (5 bases). The sequence was obtained from a woman in her twenties or thirties who had recovered from COVID-19. Sequencing was carried out using peripheral blood. The CDR3 here is CAWSVTGADTIYF. CDR3 nucleotide sequence: TGTGCCTGGAGTGTTACTGGGGCGGACACCATATATTTT.